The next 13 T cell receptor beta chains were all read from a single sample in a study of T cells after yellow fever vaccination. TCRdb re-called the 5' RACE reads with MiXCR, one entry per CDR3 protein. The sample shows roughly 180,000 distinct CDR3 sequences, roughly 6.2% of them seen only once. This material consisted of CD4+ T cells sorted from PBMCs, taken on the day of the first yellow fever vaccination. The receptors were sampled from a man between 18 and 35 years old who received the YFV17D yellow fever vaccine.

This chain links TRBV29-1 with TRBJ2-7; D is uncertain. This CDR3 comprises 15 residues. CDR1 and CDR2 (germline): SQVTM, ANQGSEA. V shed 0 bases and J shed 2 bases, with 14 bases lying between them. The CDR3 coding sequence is TGCAGCGTTGAAGACGTACGGGCCCGACCCTACGAGCAGTACTTC. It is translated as CSVEDVRARPYEQYF.

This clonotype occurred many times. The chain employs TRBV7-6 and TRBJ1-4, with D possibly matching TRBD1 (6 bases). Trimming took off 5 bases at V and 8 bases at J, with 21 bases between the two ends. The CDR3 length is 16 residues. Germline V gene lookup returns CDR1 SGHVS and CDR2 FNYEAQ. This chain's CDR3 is CASSLSLTGLREKLFF. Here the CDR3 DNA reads TGTGCCAGCAGCCTATCCCTGACAGGACTTCGAGAAAAACTGTTTTTT.

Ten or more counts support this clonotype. In nucleotides, the CDR3 is TGTGCCAGCAGCTTACAGGGGAGCACAGATACGCAGTATTTT. Translating it yields CASSLQGSTDTQYF. The chain recombines TRBV5-4 with TRBJ2-3; 7 nucleotides line up with TRBD1. CDR1 is SGHNT and CDR2 is YYREEE in the germline V gene (reference sequence). This CDR3 contains 14 residues. Germline trimming cut 2 bases from V and 0 bases from J; bases unmatched to any gene: 0.

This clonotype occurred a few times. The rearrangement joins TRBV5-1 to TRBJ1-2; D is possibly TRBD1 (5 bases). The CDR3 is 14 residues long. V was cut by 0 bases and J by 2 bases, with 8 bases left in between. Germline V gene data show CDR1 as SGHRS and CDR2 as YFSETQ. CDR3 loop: CASSLGQSNYGYTF. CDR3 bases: TGCGCCAGCAGCTTGGGACAGTCCAACTATGGCTACACCTTC.

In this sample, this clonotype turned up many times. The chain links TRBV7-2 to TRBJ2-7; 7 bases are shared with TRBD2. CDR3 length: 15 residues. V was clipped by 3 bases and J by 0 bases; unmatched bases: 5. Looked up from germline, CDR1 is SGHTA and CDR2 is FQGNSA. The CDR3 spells CASSLDLAVSYEQYF. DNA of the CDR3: TGTGCCAGCAGCTTGGACCTAGCGGTCTCCTACGAGCAGTACTTC.

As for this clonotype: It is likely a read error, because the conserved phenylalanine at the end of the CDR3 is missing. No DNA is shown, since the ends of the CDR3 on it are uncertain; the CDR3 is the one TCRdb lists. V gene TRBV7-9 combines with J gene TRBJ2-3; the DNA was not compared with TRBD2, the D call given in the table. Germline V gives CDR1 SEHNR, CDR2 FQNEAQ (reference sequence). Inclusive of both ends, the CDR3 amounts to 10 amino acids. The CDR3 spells CASSLESEGL.

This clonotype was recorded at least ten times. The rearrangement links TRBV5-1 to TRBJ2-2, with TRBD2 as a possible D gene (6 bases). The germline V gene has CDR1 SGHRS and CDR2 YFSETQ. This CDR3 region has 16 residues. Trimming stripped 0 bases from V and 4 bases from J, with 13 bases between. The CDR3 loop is CASSLDGGWGTGELFF. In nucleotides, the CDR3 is TGCGCCAGCAGCTTGGACGGGGGTTGGGGCACCGGGGAGCTGTTTTTT. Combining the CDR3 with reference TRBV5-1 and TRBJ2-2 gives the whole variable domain KAGVTQTPRYLIKTRGQQVTLSCSPISGHRSVSWYQQTPGQGLQFLFEYFSETQRNKGNFPGRFSGRQFSNSRSEMNVSTLELGDSALYLCASSLDGGWGTGELFFGEGSRLTVL.

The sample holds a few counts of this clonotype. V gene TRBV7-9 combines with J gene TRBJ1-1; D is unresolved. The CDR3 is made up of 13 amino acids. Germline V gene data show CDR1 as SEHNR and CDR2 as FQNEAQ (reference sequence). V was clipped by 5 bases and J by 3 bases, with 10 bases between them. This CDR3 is CASSQIRDTEAFF. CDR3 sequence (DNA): TGTGCCAGCAGCCAAATCCGGGACACTGAAGCTTTCTTT.

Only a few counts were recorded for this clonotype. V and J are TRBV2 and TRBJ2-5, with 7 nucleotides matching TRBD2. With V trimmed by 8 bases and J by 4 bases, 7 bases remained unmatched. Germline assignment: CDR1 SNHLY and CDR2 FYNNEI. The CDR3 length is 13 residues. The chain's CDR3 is CASESGVRETQYF. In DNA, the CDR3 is TGTGCCAGCGAGAGCGGGGTCCGAGAGACCCAGTACTTC.

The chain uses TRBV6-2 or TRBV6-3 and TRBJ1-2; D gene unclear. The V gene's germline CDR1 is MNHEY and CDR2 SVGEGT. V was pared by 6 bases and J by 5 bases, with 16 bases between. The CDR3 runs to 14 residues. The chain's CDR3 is CASRPGPTKYGYTF. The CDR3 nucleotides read TGTGCCAGCAGACCGGGCCCGACGAAATATGGCTACACCTTC.

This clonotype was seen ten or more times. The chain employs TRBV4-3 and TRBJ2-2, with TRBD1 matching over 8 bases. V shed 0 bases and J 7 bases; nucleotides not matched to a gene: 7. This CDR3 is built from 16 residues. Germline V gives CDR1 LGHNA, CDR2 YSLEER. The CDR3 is CASSQERTGFVGELFF. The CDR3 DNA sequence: TGCGCCAGCAGCCAAGAGAGGACAGGGTTCGTCGGGGAGCTGTTTTTT.

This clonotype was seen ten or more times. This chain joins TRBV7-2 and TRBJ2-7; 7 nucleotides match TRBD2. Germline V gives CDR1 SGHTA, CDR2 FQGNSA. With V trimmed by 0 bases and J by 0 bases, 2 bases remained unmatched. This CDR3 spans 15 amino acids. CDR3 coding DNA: TGTGCCAGCAGCTTAGCGGCGGGGGTCTCCTACGAGCAGTACTTC. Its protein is CASSLAAGVSYEQYF. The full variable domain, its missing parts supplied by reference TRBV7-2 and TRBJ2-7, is GAGVSQSPSNKVTEKGKDVELRCDPISGHTALYWYRQSLGQGLEFLIYFQGNSAPDKSGLPSDRFSAERTGGSVSTLTIQRTQQEDSAVYLCASSLAAGVSYEQYFGPGTRLTVT.

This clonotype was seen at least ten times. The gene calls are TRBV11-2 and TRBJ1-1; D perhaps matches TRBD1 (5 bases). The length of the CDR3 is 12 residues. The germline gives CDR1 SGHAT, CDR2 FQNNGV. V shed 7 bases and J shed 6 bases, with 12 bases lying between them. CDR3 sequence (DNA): TGTGCCAGCACCATCCGACAGTCTGAAGCTTTCTTT. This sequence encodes CASTIRQSEAFF.